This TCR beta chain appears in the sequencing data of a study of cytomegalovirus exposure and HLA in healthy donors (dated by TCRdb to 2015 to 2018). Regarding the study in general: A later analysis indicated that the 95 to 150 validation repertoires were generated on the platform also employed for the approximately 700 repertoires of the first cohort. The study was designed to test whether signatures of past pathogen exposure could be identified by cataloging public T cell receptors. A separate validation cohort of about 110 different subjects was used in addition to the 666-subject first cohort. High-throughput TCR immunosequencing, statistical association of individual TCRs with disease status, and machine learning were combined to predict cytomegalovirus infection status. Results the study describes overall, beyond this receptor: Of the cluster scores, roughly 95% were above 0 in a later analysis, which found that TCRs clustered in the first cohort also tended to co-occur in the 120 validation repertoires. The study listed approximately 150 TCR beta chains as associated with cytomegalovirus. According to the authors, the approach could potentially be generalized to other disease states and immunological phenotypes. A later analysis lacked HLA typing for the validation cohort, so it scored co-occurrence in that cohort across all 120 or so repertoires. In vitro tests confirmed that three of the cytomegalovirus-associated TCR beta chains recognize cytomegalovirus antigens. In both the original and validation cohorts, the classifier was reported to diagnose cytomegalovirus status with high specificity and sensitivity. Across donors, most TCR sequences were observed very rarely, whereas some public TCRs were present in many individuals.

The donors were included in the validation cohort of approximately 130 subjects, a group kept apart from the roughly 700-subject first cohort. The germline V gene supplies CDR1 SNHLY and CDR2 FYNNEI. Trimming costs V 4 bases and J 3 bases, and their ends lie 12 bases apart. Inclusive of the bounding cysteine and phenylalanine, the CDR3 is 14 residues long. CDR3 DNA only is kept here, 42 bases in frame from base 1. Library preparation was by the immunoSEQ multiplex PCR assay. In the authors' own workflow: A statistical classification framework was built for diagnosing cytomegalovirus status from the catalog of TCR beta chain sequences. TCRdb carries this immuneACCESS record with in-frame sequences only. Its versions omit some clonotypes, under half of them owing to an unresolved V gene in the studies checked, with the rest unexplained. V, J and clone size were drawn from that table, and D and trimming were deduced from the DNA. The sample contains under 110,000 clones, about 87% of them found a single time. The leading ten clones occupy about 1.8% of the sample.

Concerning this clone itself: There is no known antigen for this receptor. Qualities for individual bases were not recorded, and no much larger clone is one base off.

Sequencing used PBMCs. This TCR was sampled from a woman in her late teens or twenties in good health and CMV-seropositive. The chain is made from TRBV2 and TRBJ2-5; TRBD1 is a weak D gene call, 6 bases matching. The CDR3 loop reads CASSAIQGEETQYF. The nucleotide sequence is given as TGTGCCAGCAGTGCGATACAGGGAGAAGAGACCCAGTACTTC. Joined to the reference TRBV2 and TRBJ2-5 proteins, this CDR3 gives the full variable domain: EPEVTQTPSHQVTQMGQEVILRCVPISNHLYFYWYRQILGQKVEFLVSFYNNEISEKSEIFDDQFSVERPDGSNFTLKIRSTKLEDSAMYFCASSAIQGEETQYFGPGTRLLVL.